One sample yielded the 18 T cell receptor beta chains listed below, sequenced in a study of response to subunit inactivated influenza vaccine. Each CDR3 protein gets one entry after TCRdb re-called the RT-PCR reads with MiXCR. The table records about half a million distinct CDR3 sequences, about 25% of them present only once. The sample was CD4+ T cells sorted from PBMCs, taken 4 to 6 days after vaccination. These receptors came from a man in his forties or fifties who received an inactivated influenza vaccine.

This clonotype turned up a few times. The rearrangement links TRBV12-3 or TRBV12-4 to TRBJ2-5; D may be TRBD1 (6 bases). The CDR3 is 13 amino acids. V was shortened by 7 bases and J by 2 bases, with 11 bases between the two germline ends. The CDR3 DNA sequence: TGTGCCAGCAACAGGGCACCACAAGAGACCCAGTACTTC. It yields the protein CASNRAPQETQYF.

This clonotype was seen a few times. The chain employs TRBV30 and TRBJ2-2, with 10 bases matching TRBD2. The CDR3 has 13 amino acids. Trimming at V came to 4 bases and at J to 5 bases, leaving 1 base not matched to a gene. Germline V gene data show CDR1 as GTSNPN and CDR2 as SVGIG (reference sequence). In nucleotides, the CDR3 is TGTGCCTGGAAACTAGCGGGAACCGGGGAGCTGTTTTTT. It specifies CAWKLAGTGELFF.

This clonotype was counted a few times. The genes are TRBV20-1 and TRBJ2-3; D might be TRBD2 (5 bases). Germline CDR1 is DFQATT and CDR2 is SNEGSKA (reference sequence). The length of the CDR3 is 13 residues. Trimming removed 5 bases at V and 0 bases at J, with 9 bases between. The DNA of the CDR3 is TGCAGTGCTTCTCGGACTAGCACAGATACGCAGTATTTT. It specifies CSASRTSTDTQYF.

This clonotype came up a few times. This rearrangement joins TRBV7-9 to TRBJ2-5; D remains ambiguous. The CDR3 is 16 amino acids. Trimming stripped 3 bases from V and 2 bases from J, with 16 bases between. Germline values: CDR1 SEHNR, CDR2 FQNEAQ (reference sequence). The CDR3 DNA reads as TGTGCCAGCAGCTTTCCCCCAGTCTGGGCACAAGAGACCCAGTACTTC. It yields the protein CASSFPPVWAQETQYF.

This clonotype appeared many times. CDR3 DNA: TGTGCCTGGAGGGCGACAGGGGACGGATACAATGAGCAGTTCTTC. It specifies CAWRATGDGYNEQFF. The rearrangement links TRBV30 to TRBJ2-1; 8 bases map to TRBD1. The ends lost 3 bases at V and 4 bases at J; junction bases unmatched: 8. Germline-derived CDR1 and CDR2 are GTSNPN and SVGIG (reference sequence). The CDR3 covers 15 residues.

The chain employs TRBV12-3 or TRBV12-4 and TRBJ2-1; TRBD2 matches 8 bases. J gave up 8 bases and V 5 bases, and 11 bases lay outside the gene matches. This CDR3 is built from 15 residues. The CDR3, as DNA: TGTGCCAGCAGTGCCGTAGCGCGGGGGGAGGATGAGCAGTTCTTC. Translated: CASSAVARGEDEQFF.

V gene TRBV30 combines with J gene TRBJ2-2; D unclear. V was cut by 2 bases and J by 6 bases, with 4 bases left in between. CDR1 GTSNPN and CDR2 SVGIG come from the germline V gene (reference sequence). The CDR3 totals 11 residues. The CDR3 spells CAWSNPGELFF. CDR3 coding DNA: TGTGCCTGGAGTAATCCCGGGGAGCTGTTTTTT.

This clonotype was counted between two and nine times. The rearrangement links TRBV5-1 to TRBJ1-1; D is unclear. V was shortened by 4 bases and J by 1 base, with 8 bases between the two germline ends. CDR3 size: 13 residues. Germline values: CDR1 SGHRS, CDR2 YFSETQ. The CDR3 reads CASSTTTNTEAFF. As DNA, the CDR3 is TGCGCCAGCAGCACAACAACGAACACTGAAGCTTTCTTT.

The V and J genes are TRBV18 and TRBJ2-7; D is uncertain. The V and J ends lost 2 bases and 0 bases respectively, with 8 bases between them. CDR1 KGHSH and CDR2 LQKENI come from the germline V gene. CDR3 size: 14 residues. The CDR3, as DNA: TGTGCCAGCTCACCAAATCTAGACTCCTACGAGCAGTACTTC. Residues: CASSPNLDSYEQYF.

The genes are TRBV6-2 or TRBV6-3 and TRBJ2-7; D remains unclear. Looked up from germline, CDR1 is MNHEY and CDR2 is SVGEGT. Trimming cost V 6 bases and J 2 bases, with 14 bases left between them. This CDR3 region has 14 residues. CDR3 sequence (DNA): TGTGCCAGCAGCCCCCGTAGGGTTGCCTACGAGCAGTACTTC. Translated: CASSPRRVAYEQYF.

The gene calls are TRBV12-3 or TRBV12-4 and TRBJ2-7; TRBD2 aligns across 11 bases. V was clipped by 7 bases and J by 1 base; unmatched bases: 3. CDR3 length: 14 amino acids. CDR3 DNA: TGTGCCAGCATGACTAGCGGGAAGTCCTACGAGCAGTACTTC. Translation: CASMTSGKSYEQYF.

The chain uses TRBV4-3 and TRBJ2-7; 11 bases match TRBD2. In germline, CDR1 is LGHNA, CDR2 YSLEER. V lost 4 bases and J lost 4; bases outside the gene matches: 3. The CDR3 extends over 14 amino acids. CDR3 DNA: TGCGCCAGCAGCCGGGGACTAGCGGCATACGAGCAGTACTTC. Protein product: CASSRGLAAYEQYF.

This chain joins TRBV7-6 and TRBJ2-1; perhaps D is TRBD1 or TRBD2 (5 bases each). V lost 3 bases, J lost 5 bases, and 11 bases lay in between. Looked up from germline, CDR1 is SGHVS and CDR2 is FNYEAQ. The CDR3 covers 14 residues. CDR3 in amino acids: CASSFGAGNNEQFF. DNA for the CDR3: TGTGCCAGCAGCTTCGGGGCTGGAAACAATGAGCAGTTCTTC.

At least ten counts were recorded for this clonotype. This sequence joins TRBV4-3 and TRBJ2-1; 8 bases fit TRBD2. Germline values: CDR1 LGHNA, CDR2 YSLEER. This CDR3 spans 15 amino acids. The V segment lost 0 bases and the J segment 12 bases; nucleotides outside the gene matches: 10. The CDR3 DNA is TGCGCCAGCAGCCAAGAACGCGGGACTAGAACTCGGCAGTTCTTC. It codes for CASSQERGTRTRQFF.

This clonotype came up a few times. CDR3 in DNA: TGCAGTGCTAGAAAGGGGACAGGGGGCGCGGCCGAGCAGTACTTC. It is translated as CSARKGTGGAAEQYF. V and J are TRBV20-1 and TRBJ2-7, with 12 bases lining up with TRBD1. Per the germline V gene, CDR1 is DFQATT and CDR2 is SNEGSKA (reference sequence). J was trimmed by 6 bases and V by 2 bases; bases with no gene match: 8. The CDR3 length is 15 residues.

This clonotype was found once. V and J are TRBV11-1 and TRBJ1-4, with D possibly being TRBD1 (6 bases). V was trimmed by 4 bases and J by 6 bases, leaving 24 bases between them. CDR1 and CDR2 (germline): SGHAT, FQDESV (reference sequence). The CDR3 loop spans 18 amino acids. CDR3 nucleotide sequence: TGTGCCAGCAGCTCCCCCGGAGGAGGGGGGACGACTTATGAAAAACTGTTTTTT. Protein: CASSSPGGGGTTYEKLFF.

The rearrangement uses TRBV6-2 or TRBV6-3 and TRBJ2-1; D unresolved. The CDR3 extends over 12 amino acids. The V end was cut by 4 bases, the J end by 12 bases, with 13 bases between. Germline CDR1 is MNHEY and CDR2 is SVGEGT. Here the CDR3 reads CASSWPQGAQFF. Written as DNA, the CDR3 is TGTGCCAGCAGTTGGCCCCAAGGTGCGCAGTTCTTC.

This clonotype was picked up a small number of times. This chain joins TRBV29-1 and TRBJ2-2, with 10 bases matching TRBD1. CDR1 is SQVTM, CDR2 ANQGSEA, per germline. Losses at the gene ends were 7 bases for V and 2 bases for J; bases not matched to a gene: 7. This CDR3 region has 15 residues. CDR3 coding DNA: TGCAGCGCTCGGACAGGGGGGCATAACACCGGGGAGCTGTTTTTT. This encodes CSARTGGHNTGELFF.